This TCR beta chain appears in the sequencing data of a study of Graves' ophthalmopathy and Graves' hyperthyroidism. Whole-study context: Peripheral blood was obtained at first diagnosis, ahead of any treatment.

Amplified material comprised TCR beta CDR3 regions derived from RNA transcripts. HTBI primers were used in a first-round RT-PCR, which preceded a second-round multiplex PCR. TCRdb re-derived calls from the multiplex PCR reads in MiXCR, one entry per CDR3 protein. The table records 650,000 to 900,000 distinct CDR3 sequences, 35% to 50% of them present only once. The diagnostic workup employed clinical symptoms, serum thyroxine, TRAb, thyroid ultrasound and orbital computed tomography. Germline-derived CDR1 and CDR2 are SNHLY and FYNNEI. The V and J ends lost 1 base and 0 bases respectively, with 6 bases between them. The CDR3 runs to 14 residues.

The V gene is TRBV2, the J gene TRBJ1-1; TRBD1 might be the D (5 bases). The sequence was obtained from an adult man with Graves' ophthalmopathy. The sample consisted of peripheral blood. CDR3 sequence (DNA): TGTGCCAGCAGTGAAGGGACACTGAACACTGAAGCTTTCTTT. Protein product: CASSEGTLNTEAFF.